What follows are 25 T cell receptor beta chains derived from one specimen sequenced in a study of T cell clonality in common variable immunodeficiency (dated by TCRdb to between 2014 and 2017). Library preparation used the immunoSEQ multiplex PCR assay. The immuneACCESS repertoire file appears here via TCRdb, limited to in-frame rearrangements. These files lack a portion of the clones; in checked studies, under half of the deficit traces to unresolved V genes, and the cause of the others is not known. The table for this sample lists about 33,000 clones, none of them counted only once. The ten biggest clones cover 3.5% to 4.5% of the sample. Sequencing was done on a sample of peripheral blood mononuclear cells. All receptors derive from a person between 18 and 69 years old in good health.

This clone was seen at least ten times. Read data end 3 residues before the CDR3 end; the end is taken from the germline J gene. The genes are TRBV7-8 and TRBJ2-7; TRBD1 matches 9 bases. The J segment lost 6 bases and the V segment lost 6 bases, leaving 12 bases of the junction unmatched. The germline V gene encodes CDR1 SGHVS and CDR2 FQNEAQ. CDR3 size: 15 residues. The sequenced CDR3 bases are TGTGCCAGCAGTTTTCCCGGACAGGGACAGGGCGAG. As protein: CASSFPGQGQGE. The complete CDR3 sequence is CASSFPGQGQGEQYF.

This clone showed up just a few times. A junction end diverges from the germline sequence, so it may reflect a read error. The DNA ends 3 residues before the CDR3 does, and the rest of the CDR3 is filled in from the germline J gene. Different DNA sequences within this sample yield the same CDR3. J is TRBJ1-3 and V is TRBV19, with D possibly being TRBD1 (5 bases). CDR1 is LNHDA and CDR2 is SQIVND in the germline V gene (reference sequence). The CDR3 spans 16 residues. This CDR3 is CASTPSDSVAGNTIYF. The CDR3 bases that were read are TGTGCCAGTACTCCCTCAGACAGCGTTGCAGGAAACACG.

There are many counts of this clone. The CDR3 is cut off 3 residues early in the read; its end comes from the germline J gene. The chain has TRBV19 and TRBJ1-3, with D possibly being TRBD1 (5 bases). The germline gives CDR1 LNHDA, CDR2 SQIVND (reference sequence). The V and J ends lost 7 bases and 2 bases respectively, with 21 bases between them. The CDR3 extends over 17 amino acids. The chain's CDR3 is CASTTHLGAGAGNTIYF. Incomplete CDR3 DNA: TGTGCCAGTACAACTCACCTAGGGGCTGGGGCTGGAAACACC.

This clone was observed a few times. Coverage ceases 3 residues before the CDR3 finishes, and the germline J gene fills in the end. This chain links TRBV19 with TRBJ1-2, with 9 bases aligning to TRBD1. Germline V gene sequence: CDR1 LNHDA, CDR2 SQIVND (reference sequence). The trim removed 6 bases at V and 4 bases at J, leaving 15 bases unmatched. The CDR3 runs to 17 residues. CDR3 amino acids: CASSDPGQGRIGYGYTF. Incomplete CDR3 DNA: TGTGCCAGTAGCGACCCGGGACAGGGTCGCATCGGCTATGGC.

This clone was observed a handful of times. Coverage ceases 3 residues before the CDR3 finishes, and the germline J gene fills in the end. The chain couples TRBV7-9 to TRBJ1-2, with D hard to call. The CDR3 spans 14 residues. Germline values: CDR1 SEHNR, CDR2 FQNEAQ (reference sequence). The sequenced CDR3 bases are TGTGCCAGCAGCCCACTAGCGGGAGAAGATACC. Protein: CASSPLAGEDT. The CDR3 reads in full as CASSPLAGEDTYTF.

This clone was recorded at least ten times. The DNA ends 3 residues before the CDR3 does, and the rest of the CDR3 is filled in from the germline J gene. The V call is TRBV19, the J call TRBJ2-5, with 7 bases fitting TRBD1. The CDR3 contains 14 residues. V lost 7 bases to trimming and J lost 1 base; unmatched junction nucleotides: 6. CDR1 is LNHDA and CDR2 is SQIVND in the germline V gene (reference sequence). CDR3 protein: CASTTGTAQETQYF. The DNA read from the CDR3 is TGTGCCAGTACAACTGGGACAGCCCAAGAGACC.

This clone was counted ten times or more. The read is 3 residues too short to cover the CDR3 end, so that end is filled in from the germline J gene. The V gene is TRBV6-2 or TRBV6-3, the J gene TRBJ1-2, with a tentative D call TRBD1 (5 bases). The V gene's germline CDR1 is MNHEY and CDR2 SVGEGT. The CDR3 covers 13 residues. V lost 7 bases to trimming and J lost 5 bases, with 14 bases between them. The chain's CDR3 is CASTQDTIYGYTF. The DNA read from the CDR3 is TGTGCCAGCACCCAGGACACCATTTATGGC.

With respect to this clone: The read comes to an end 3 residues before the CDR3 does, leaving the germline J gene to fill in the end. V gene TRBV2 combines with J gene TRBJ2-7; TRBD1 or TRBD2 may be the D gene (7 bases each). This CDR3 region has 13 residues. CDR1 and CDR2 from the germline V gene are SNHLY and FYNNEI. V lost 6 bases and J 2 bases, leaving 11 bases between the germline ends. The part of the CDR3 DNA that was read is TGTGCCAGCAGAGCGGGACAGACCTACGAG. Its translation is CASRAGQTYE. The whole CDR3 protein is CASRAGQTYEQYF. Variable domain in full (rest from reference TRBV2 and TRBJ2-7): EPEVTQTPSHQVTQMGQEVILRCVPISNHLYFYWYRQILGQKVEFLVSFYNNEISEKSEIFDDQFSVERPDGSNFTLKIRSTKLEDSAMYFCASRAGQTYEQYFGPGTRLTVT.

This clone was counted many times. Read data end 3 residues before the CDR3 end; the end is taken from the germline J gene. V and J are TRBV10-1 and TRBJ2-3; 8 bases map to TRBD2. The CDR3 spans 17 residues. Per the germline V gene, CDR1 is WNHNN and CDR2 is SYGVQD (reference sequence). The junction had 7 bases not matched to a gene; V was cut back by 2 bases and J by 0 bases. The CDR3 DNA, read in part, is TGCGCCAGCAGTGAGATTTCCAGCGGGAGCAGCACAGATACG. It translates to CASSEISSGSSTDT. In full, the CDR3 is CASSEISSGSSTDTQYF.

A note on this clone: The read ends 3 residues before the CDR3 terminus; that terminus is restored from the germline J gene. V usage is TRBV23-1 and J usage is TRBJ2-7; TRBD1 matches at 8 bases. TRBV23-1 is labeled an ORF, and its function is uncertain. V lost 4 bases to trimming and J lost 3 bases; unmatched junction nucleotides: 2. The CDR3 covers 13 residues. The sequenced part of the CDR3 DNA is TGCGCCAGCAGTCTCAGGGGGCGCTACGAG. Its translation is CASSLRGRYE. The entire CDR3 is CASSLRGRYEQYF.

On this clone: The sequence runs out 3 residues before the end of the CDR3; the remainder is reconstructed from the germline J gene. The chain joins TRBV11-2 to TRBJ2-2; 10 positions agree with TRBD1. Germline V gives CDR1 SGHAT, CDR2 FQNNGV. CDR3 length: 15 residues. The V gene end was trimmed by 6 bases and the J gene end by 7 bases; junction bases not matched to a gene: 8. The CDR3 is CASRLTGGYNGELFF. The covered CDR3 bases are TGTGCCAGCAGACTGACAGGGGGCTATAACGGGGAG.

This clone was seen ten or more times. The read ends 3 residues shy of where the CDR3 ends; the end is completed using the germline J gene. The chain is built from TRBV5-1 and TRBJ2-3; D remains ambiguous. The germline V gene encodes CDR1 SGHRS and CDR2 YFSETQ. V dropped 0 bases and J dropped 6 bases, with 11 bases sitting between them. The CDR3 is made up of 14 amino acids. The CDR3 loop is CASSLDSTSDTQYF. The DNA read from the CDR3 is TGCGCCAGCAGCTTGGATAGCACCTCCGATACG.

This clone was detected ten times or more. The read terminates 3 residues ahead of where the CDR3 ends, so the germline J gene completes it. The chain carries TRBV12-5 and TRBJ2-5; the D is unclear. This CDR3 has 15 residues. Germline V gene lookup returns CDR1 LGHNT and CDR2 FRNRAP. V was trimmed by 4 bases and J by 5 bases, leaving 17 bases between them. The CDR3 protein is CASGSGSRFRETQYF. The sequenced CDR3 bases are TGTGCTAGTGGTTCCGGGTCGAGGTTCCGGGAGACC.

This clone has more than one count but fewer than ten. At one end, the junction sequence differs from germline, possibly due to a read error. The read terminates 3 residues ahead of where the CDR3 ends, so the germline J gene completes it. The rearrangement links TRBV6-4 to TRBJ1-2; D is ambiguous. The CDR3 extends over 14 amino acids. Germline CDR1 and CDR2: MRHNA and SNTAGT. CDR3 sequence: CASSDSPANYGYTF. Incomplete CDR3 DNA: TGTGCCAGCAGTGACTCGCCAGCAAACTATGGA.

This clone was found a few times. The read falls 3 residues short of the CDR3 end, and the missing part is taken from the germline J gene. V is TRBV19 and J is TRBJ1-5; D not certain. Germline V gene data show CDR1 as LNHDA and CDR2 as SQIVND (reference sequence). The V end lost 7 bases, the J end lost 4 bases, and 11 bases lay between the germline ends. The CDR3 runs 13 residues. CDR3 bases read: TGTGCCAGTACGGTGCAGGCGAATCAGCCC. The encoded protein is CASTVQANQP. The entire CDR3 protein is CASTVQANQPQHF.

This clone was found many times. The CDR3 end falls 3 residues outside the read, so it is completed with the germline J gene. The chain carries TRBV20-1 and TRBJ2-3, with D possibly matching TRBD2 (6 bases). The V gene lost 7 bases and the J gene lost 3 bases, with 17 bases spanning the gap. CDR1 and CDR2 (germline): DFQATT, SNEGSKA (reference sequence). CDR3 length: 14 amino acids. This chain's CDR3 is CSGDSRGGTDTQYF. Partial CDR3 DNA: TGCAGTGGGGATTCGCGGGGTGGAACAGATACG.

This clone showed up just a few times. The read comes to an end 3 residues before the CDR3 does, leaving the germline J gene to fill in the end. The V gene is TRBV18, the J gene TRBJ2-7; TRBD2 matches at 9 bases. Trimming removed 3 bases from V and 5 bases from J; junction bases left unmatched: 2. CDR1 is KGHSH and CDR2 is LQKENI in the germline V gene. This CDR3 is 13 amino acids long. The CDR3 region is CASSPGTSNEQYF. The part of the CDR3 DNA that was read is TGTGCCAGCTCACCCGGGACTAGCAACGAG.

This clone has at least ten counts. The read finishes 3 residues shy of the CDR3 end, and the germline J gene is used to complete it. The chain combines TRBV9 with TRBJ2-3, with no clear D. Germline CDR1 is SGDLS and CDR2 is YYNGEE. This CDR3 is 15 amino acids long. The germline V and J ends were trimmed by 0 bases and 6 bases, with 14 bases remaining between them. The CDR3 bases that were read are TGTGCCAGCAGCGTAGATTCAGAGGTTCTTGATACG. Translated: CASSVDSEVLDT. The whole CDR3 is CASSVDSEVLDTQYF.

As regards this clone: With the read ending 3 residues before the CDR3 end, the germline J gene is used to fill in that end. J is TRBJ2-4 and V is TRBV18; 8 positions match TRBD2. The CDR3 has 17 amino acids. Germline V lookup: CDR1 KGHSH, CDR2 LQKENI. CDR3: CASSPPVPGGALWGQYF. The CDR3 DNA, read in part, is TGTGCCAGCTCACCACCGGTTCCGGGGGGGGCCCTATGGGGT.

This clone showed up just a few times. The observed sequence ends 3 residues before the CDR3 terminus, with the missing tail filled in from the germline J gene. The V call is TRBV20-1, the J call TRBJ1-2, with D tentatively TRBD1 (6 bases). The ends were cut back, 3 bases at V and 7 bases at J, with 12 bases in the middle. Germline CDR1 DFQATT, CDR2 SNEGSKA (reference sequence). The length of the CDR3 is 12 residues. CDR3 in amino acids: CSASLTGTGYTF. The part of the CDR3 DNA that was read is TGCAGTGCTAGTCTGACAGGTACTGGC.

This clone was recorded at least ten times. Sequencing ends 3 residues short of the CDR3 end; the germline J gene provides the rest. V gene TRBV28 combines with J gene TRBJ1-6, with TRBD1 as a possible D gene (6 bases). The CDR3 sequence is 13 residues long. Germline lookup yields CDR1 MDHEN and CDR2 SYDVKM. The ends were cut back, 6 bases at V and 5 bases at J, with 8 bases in the middle. Partial CDR3 DNA: TGTGCCAGCAGCGGACAGCATAATTCACCC. It yields the protein CASSGQHNSP. The full CDR3 protein is CASSGQHNSPLHF. The variable domain in full, completed from reference TRBV28 and TRBJ1-6, reads DVKVTQSSRYLVKRTGEKVFLECVQDMDHENMFWYRQDPGLGLRLIYFSYDVKMKEKGDIPEGYSVSREKKERFSLILESASTNQTSMYLCASSGQHNSPLHFGNGTRLTVT.

This clone has ten or more counts. CDR3 sequence reads: CSASRTSGDTQYF. The sequenced part of the CDR3 DNA is TGCAGTGCTAGCAGGACTAGTGGAGATACG. The J gene is TRBJ2-3, the V gene TRBV20-1; TRBD2 matches 7 bases. Coverage ceases 3 residues before the CDR3 finishes, and the germline J gene fills in the end. V lost 3 bases, J lost 5 bases, and 5 bases stayed unmatched. CDR1 and CDR2 (germline): DFQATT, SNEGSKA (reference sequence). CDR3 length: 13 amino acids.

This clone was recorded at least ten times. The read falls 3 residues short of the CDR3 end, and the missing part is taken from the germline J gene. This chain connects TRBV6-1 to TRBJ1-2; D possibly corresponds to TRBD1 (5 bases). The CDR3 is 13 residues long. Germline assignment: CDR1 MNHNS and CDR2 SASEGT. V lost 1 base and J 6 bases, leaving 9 bases between the germline ends. Partial CDR3 DNA: TGTGCCAGCAGTGAAGTCTCGGGGGATGGC. Protein product: CASSEVSGDG. The full CDR3 protein is CASSEVSGDGYTF.

Worth noting for this clone: Read data end 3 residues before the CDR3 end; the end is taken from the germline J gene. Other DNA sequences of this sample code for an identical CDR3. This chain joins TRBV2 and TRBJ1-2, with 10 positions matching TRBD1. V dropped 4 bases and J dropped 1; count of bases not matched to a gene: 0. The CDR3 loop spans 14 amino acids. Per the germline V gene, CDR1 is SNHLY and CDR2 is FYNNEI. The CDR3 bases that were read are TGTGCCAGCAGTGGGACAGGGGGTAACTATGGC. It specifies CASSGTGGNYG. The full-length CDR3 reads as CASSGTGGNYGYTF.

The table lists this clone with many counts. The CDR3 end lies 3 residues beyond the end of the read and is filled in from the germline J gene. This chain joins TRBV5-1 and TRBJ2-5; TRBD2 matches at 7 bases. CDR1 is SGHRS, CDR2 YFSETQ, per germline. With V trimmed by 5 bases and J by 5 bases, 12 bases remained unmatched. CDR3 length: 15 amino acids. CDR3 amino acids: CASRSGTPRGETQYF. CDR3 DNA (partial): TGCGCCAGCAGAAGCGGGACCCCCCGGGGCGAGACC. Supplemented by reference TRBV5-1 and TRBJ2-5, the full variable domain reads KAGVTQTPRYLIKTRGQQVTLSCSPISGHRSVSWYQQTPGQGLQFLFEYFSETQRNKGNFPGRFSGRQFSNSRSEMNVSTLELGDSALYLCASRSGTPRGETQYFGPGTRLLVL.